This T cell receptor beta chain was obtained from a study of shared clonotypes between healthy human individuals. The CDR3 sequence is 15 residues long. V trimming: 3 bases; J trimming: 5 bases; junction bases outside the gene matches: 8. Germline assignment: CDR1 KGHSH and CDR2 LQKENI. Method: immunoSEQ multiplex PCR; TCRdb's copy keeps in-frame clones and lacks some. The sample has some 500,000 clones; approximately 95% are singletons. The TCR was taken from a woman in her thirties in good health. The gene calls are TRBV18 and TRBJ1-2; 8 nucleotides match TRBD1. The sample comprised naive CD4+ T cells sorted from blood. Subset described: CD45RA+ positively selected. The CDR3 protein is CASSPGQESGYGYTF. CDR3 in DNA: TGTGCCAGCTCACCGGGACAGGAGTCCGGGTATGGCTACACCTTC.